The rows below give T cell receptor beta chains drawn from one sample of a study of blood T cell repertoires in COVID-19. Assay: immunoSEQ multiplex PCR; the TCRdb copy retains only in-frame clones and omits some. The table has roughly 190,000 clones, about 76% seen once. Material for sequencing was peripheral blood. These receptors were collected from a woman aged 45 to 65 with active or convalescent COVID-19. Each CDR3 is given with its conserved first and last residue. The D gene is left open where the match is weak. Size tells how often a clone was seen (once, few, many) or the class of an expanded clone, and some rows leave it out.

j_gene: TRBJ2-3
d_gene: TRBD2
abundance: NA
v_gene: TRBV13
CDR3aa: CASSLDIGTSGEPDTQYF
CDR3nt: TGTGCCAGCAGCTTAGATATTGGGACTAGCGGGGAACCAGATACGCAGTATTTT

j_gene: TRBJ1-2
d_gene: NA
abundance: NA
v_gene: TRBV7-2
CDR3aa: CASSPPGYTF
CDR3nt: TGTGCCAGCAGCCCCCCGGGCTACACCTTC

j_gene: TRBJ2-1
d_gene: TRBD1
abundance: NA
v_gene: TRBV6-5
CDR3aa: CASSLGQGSYNEQFF
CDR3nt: TGTGCCAGCAGTTTGGGACAGGGGTCCTACAATGAGCAGTTCTTC

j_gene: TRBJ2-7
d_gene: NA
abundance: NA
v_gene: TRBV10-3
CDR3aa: CAISEAGGEQYF
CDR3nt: TGTGCCATCAGTGAGGCTGGCGGCGAGCAGTACTTC

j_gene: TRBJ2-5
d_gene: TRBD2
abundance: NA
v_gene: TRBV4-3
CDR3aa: CASSRLAGLGETQYF
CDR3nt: TGCGCCAGCAGCCGACTAGCGGGCCTAGGGGAGACCCAGTACTTC

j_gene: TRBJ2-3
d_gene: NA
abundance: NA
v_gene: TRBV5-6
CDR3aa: CASSSTARRTDTQYF
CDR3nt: TGTGCCAGCAGTTCGACAGCCAGGAGAACAGATACGCAGTATTTT

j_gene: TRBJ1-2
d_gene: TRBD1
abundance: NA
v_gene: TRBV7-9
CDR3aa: CASSFGQGYGYTF
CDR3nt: TGTGCCAGCAGCTTTGGACAGGGCTATGGCTACACCTTC

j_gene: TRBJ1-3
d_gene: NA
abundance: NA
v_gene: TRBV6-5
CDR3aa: CASSYGQPYSGNTIYF
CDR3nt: TGTGCCAGCAGTTACGGGCAGCCGTACTCTGGAAACACCATATATTTT

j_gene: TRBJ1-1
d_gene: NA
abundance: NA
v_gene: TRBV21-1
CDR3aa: CASSNSPAQDMNTEAFF
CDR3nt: TGTGCCAGCAGCAACAGCCCCGCGCAGGACATGAACACTGAAGCTTTCTTT

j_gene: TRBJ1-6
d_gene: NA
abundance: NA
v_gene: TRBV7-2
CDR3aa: CASSLQGPRNSPLHF
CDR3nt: TGTGCCAGCAGCTTACAGGGTCCTCGGAATTCACCCCTCCACTTT

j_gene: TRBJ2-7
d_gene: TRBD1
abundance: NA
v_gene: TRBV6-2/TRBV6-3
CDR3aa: CASSYSGRGQEQYF
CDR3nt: TGTGCCAGCAGTTACTCGGGCAGGGGGCAGGAGCAGTACTTC

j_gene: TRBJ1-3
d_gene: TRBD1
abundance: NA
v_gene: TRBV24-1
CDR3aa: CATSDFHTGGSGNTIYF
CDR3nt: TGTGCCACCAGTGATTTTCATACAGGGGGCTCTGGAAACACCATATATTTT

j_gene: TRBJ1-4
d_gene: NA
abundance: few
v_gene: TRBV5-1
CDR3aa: CASSSTGSSEEKLFF
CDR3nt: TGCGCCAGCAGCTCTACAGGGAGCAGCGAGGAAAAACTGTTTTTT

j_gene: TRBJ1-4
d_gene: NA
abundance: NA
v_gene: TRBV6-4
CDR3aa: CASSVTENEKLFF
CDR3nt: TGTGCCAGCAGTGTAACAGAAAATGAAAAACTGTTTTTT

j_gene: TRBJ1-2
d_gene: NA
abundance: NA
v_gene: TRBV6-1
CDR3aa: CASSEDKRSNYGYTF
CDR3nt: TGTGCCAGCAGTGAAGATAAGAGATCAAACTATGGCTACACCTTC

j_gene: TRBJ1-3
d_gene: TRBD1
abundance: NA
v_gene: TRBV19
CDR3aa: CASSIRQGLSSGNTIYF
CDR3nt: TGTGCCAGTAGTATCCGACAGGGGCTGAGCTCTGGAAACACCATATATTTT

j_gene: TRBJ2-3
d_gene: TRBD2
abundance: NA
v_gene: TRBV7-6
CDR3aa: CASSSLGLAGVQDTQYF
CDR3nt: TGTGCCAGCAGCTCCCTGGGGCTAGCGGGAGTGCAAGATACGCAGTATTTT

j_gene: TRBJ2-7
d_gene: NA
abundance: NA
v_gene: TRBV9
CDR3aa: CASSVAHSTGIYEQYF
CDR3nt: TGTGCCAGCAGCGTAGCCCATTCAACCGGGATCTACGAGCAGTACTTC

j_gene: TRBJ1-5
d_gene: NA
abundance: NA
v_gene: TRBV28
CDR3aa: CASSPLRRGNQPQHF
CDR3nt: TGTGCCAGCAGTCCGCTTCGGAGAGGGAATCAGCCCCAGCATTTT

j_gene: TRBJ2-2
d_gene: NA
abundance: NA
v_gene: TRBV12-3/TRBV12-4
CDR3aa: CASLRNTGELFF
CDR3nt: TGTGCCAGCCTACGGAACACCGGGGAGCTGTTTTTT

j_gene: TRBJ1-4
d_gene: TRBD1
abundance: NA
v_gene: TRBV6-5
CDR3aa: CASSSRDRGGVKLFF
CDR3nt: TGTGCCAGCAGTTCCCGGGACAGGGGAGGAGTAAAACTGTTTTTT

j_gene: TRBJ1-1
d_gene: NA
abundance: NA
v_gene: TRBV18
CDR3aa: CASSPSRGQENTEAFF
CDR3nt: TGTGCCAGCTCACCGTCTCGGGGACAAGAGAACACTGAAGCTTTCTTT

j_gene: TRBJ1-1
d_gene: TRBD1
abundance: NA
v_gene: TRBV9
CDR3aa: CASSPSQTGSTEAFF
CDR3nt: TGTGCCAGCAGCCCGAGTCAGACAGGGAGCACTGAAGCTTTCTTT

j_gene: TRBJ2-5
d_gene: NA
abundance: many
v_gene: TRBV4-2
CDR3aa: CASSQDYSGVGTQYF
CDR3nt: TGTGCCAGCAGCCAAGATTATAGCGGAGTGGGGACCCAGTACTTC

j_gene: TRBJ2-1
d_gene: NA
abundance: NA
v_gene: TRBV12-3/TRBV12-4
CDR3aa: CASRRESGEQFF
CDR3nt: TGTGCCAGCAGACGGGAGTCCGGTGAGCAGTTCTTC

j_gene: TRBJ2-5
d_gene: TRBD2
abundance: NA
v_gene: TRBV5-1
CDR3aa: CASTPGSLGGGVQETQYF
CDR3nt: TGCGCCAGCACCCCAGGGTCCCTTGGGGGGGGAGTACAAGAGACCCAGTACTTC

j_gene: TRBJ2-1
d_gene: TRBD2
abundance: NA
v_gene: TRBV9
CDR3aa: CASPQIERGYNEQFF
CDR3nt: TGTGCCAGCCCCCAAATAGAGCGGGGTTACAATGAGCAGTTCTTC

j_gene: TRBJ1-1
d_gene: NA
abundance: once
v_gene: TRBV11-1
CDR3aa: CASSHTYPGGNTEAFF
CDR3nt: TGTGCCAGCAGCCATACCTATCCCGGGGGGAACACTGAAGCTTTCTTT

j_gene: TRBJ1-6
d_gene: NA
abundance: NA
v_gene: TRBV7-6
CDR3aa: CASSLDNSGQGMMAPLHF
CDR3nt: TGTGCCAGCAGCTTAGATAATTCCGGCCAGGGGATGATGGCACCCCTCCACTTT

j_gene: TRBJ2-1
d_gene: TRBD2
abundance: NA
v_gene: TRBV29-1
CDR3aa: CSVGRAGGDEQFF
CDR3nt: TGCAGCGTCGGGAGGGCCGGGGGGGATGAGCAGTTCTTC

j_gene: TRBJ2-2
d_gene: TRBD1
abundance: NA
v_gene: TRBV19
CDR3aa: CASSRTGQTNTGELFF
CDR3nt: TGTGCCAGTAGTCGGACAGGGCAAACGAACACCGGGGAGCTGTTTTTT

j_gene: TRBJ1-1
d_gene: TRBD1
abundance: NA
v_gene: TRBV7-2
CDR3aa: CASSPGTAKAFF
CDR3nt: TGTGCCAGCAGCCCCGGGACAGCAAAAGCTTTCTTT

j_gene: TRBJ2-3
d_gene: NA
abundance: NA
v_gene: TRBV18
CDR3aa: CASSSGFEARTQYF
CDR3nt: TGTGCCAGCTCTTCGGGATTCGAAGCGCGTACGCAGTATTTT

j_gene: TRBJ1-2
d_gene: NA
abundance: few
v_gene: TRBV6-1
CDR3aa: CASSERRLYGYTF
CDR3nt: TGTGCCAGCAGTGAAAGGCGGCTCTATGGCTACACCTTC

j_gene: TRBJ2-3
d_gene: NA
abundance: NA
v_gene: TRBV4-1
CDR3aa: CASSQEPSYTDTQYF
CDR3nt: TGCGCCAGCAGCCAAGAACCGAGCTACACAGATACGCAGTATTTT

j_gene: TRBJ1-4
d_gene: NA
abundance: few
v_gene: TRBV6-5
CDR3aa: CASSYRAGMGKLFF
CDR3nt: TGTGCCAGCAGTTACAGGGCAGGGATGGGAAAACTGTTTTTT

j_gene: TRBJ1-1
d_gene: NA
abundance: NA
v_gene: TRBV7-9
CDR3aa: CASSPRGRGMKLAFF
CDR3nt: TGTGCCAGCAGCCCGAGGGGCAGGGGAATGAAGTTAGCTTTCTTT

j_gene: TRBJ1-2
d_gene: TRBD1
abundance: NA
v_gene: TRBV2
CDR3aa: CASSVDRGVDGYTF
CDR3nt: TGTGCCAGCAGTGTGGACAGGGGAGTCGATGGCTACACCTTC